One and the same sample provided the 8 T cell receptor beta chains below, sequenced in a study of blood T cell repertoires in COVID-19. Some clones are missing from TCRdb's copy, which holds only in-frame ones; the method was immunoSEQ multiplex PCR. The sample contains roughly 40,000 clones, 86% of which appear only once. Sequenced sample: peripheral blood. These receptor sequences come from a man in his fifties or sixties in a cohort sampled during active COVID-19.

The V and J genes are TRBV7-6 and TRBJ1-1; tentatively, D is TRBD1 (5 bases). Trimming pared 5 bases from V and 0 bases from J, leaving 10 bases between. Per germline, CDR1 SGHVS and CDR2 FNYEAQ. The CDR3 consists of 14 residues. The DNA for the CDR3 is TGTGCCAGCAGCCTCGGAGGGGTGAACACTGAAGCTTTCTTT. Protein: CASSLGGVNTEAFF.

The chain recombines TRBV6-5 with TRBJ1-2, with D maybe TRBD1 (6 bases). CDR3 length equals 15 residues. V lost 2 bases to trimming and J lost 8 bases, with 18 bases between them. The V gene's germline CDR1 is MNHEY and CDR2 SVGAGI. The CDR3 protein is CASSYAPGTIKGYTF. CDR3 coding DNA: TGTGCCAGCAGTTACGCTCCCGGGACAATTAAGGGCTACACCTTC.

V gene TRBV6-5 combines with J gene TRBJ1-5; 7 bases are shared with TRBD1. The V and J ends lost 6 bases and 3 bases, in that order; junction bases with no gene match: 8. CDR3 length equals 15 residues. Germline V gene sequence: CDR1 MNHEY, CDR2 SVGAGI. CDR3 amino acids: CASSPETGINQPQHF. The DNA for the CDR3 is TGTGCCAGCAGCCCAGAGACAGGGATCAATCAGCCCCAGCATTTT.

The rearrangement joins TRBV7-8 to TRBJ2-1; 8 bases map to TRBD2. This CDR3 is built from 14 residues. Germline assignment: CDR1 SGHVS and CDR2 FQNEAQ. V dropped 4 bases and J dropped 2; count of bases not matched to a gene: 1. The DNA of the CDR3 is TGTGCCAGCAGCTCGGGAGGGGCCTACAATGAGCAGTTCTTC. Protein: CASSSGGAYNEQFF.

The chain is built from TRBV7-8 and TRBJ1-2; no clear D. Germline lookup yields CDR1 SGHVS and CDR2 FQNEAQ. The germline V and J ends were trimmed by 5 bases and 7 bases, with 17 bases remaining between them. CDR3 length: 14 residues. The CDR3 loop reads CASSVGASTSGYTF. As DNA, the CDR3 is TGTGCCAGCAGCGTCGGTGCATCAACGAGTGGCTACACCTTC.

The chain employs TRBV7-8 and TRBJ2-1; 9 nucleotides align to TRBD2. Germline assignment: CDR1 SGHVS and CDR2 FQNEAQ. The CDR3 is made up of 18 amino acids. V lost 3 bases to trimming and J lost 6 bases; unmatched junction nucleotides: 15. The CDR3 nucleotides are TGTGCCAGCAGCTTCTTTTCGGGCGGGAGGGTATCGGGCAATGAGCAGTTCTTC. This translates into CASSFFSGGRVSGNEQFF.

The chain uses TRBV6-5 and TRBJ1-1; D perhaps matches TRBD1 (6 bases). Trimming cost V 8 bases and J 4 bases, with 20 bases left between them. Germline CDR1 reads MNHEY; CDR2 reads SVGAGI. This CDR3 is 15 amino acids long. CDR3 residues: CASGRDTHPSTEAFF. DNA for the CDR3: TGTGCCAGCGGTCGGGACACTCACCCGAGCACTGAAGCTTTCTTT.

This chain connects TRBV9 to TRBJ1-2; 7 bases match TRBD1. The CDR3 covers 14 residues. CDR1 is SGDLS and CDR2 is YYNGEE in the germline V gene. J gave up 7 bases and V 4 bases, and 10 bases lay outside the gene matches. The CDR3 DNA reads TGTGCCAGCAGCTCTGACCGGGACAGCCTTGGCTACACCTTC. It specifies CASSSDRDSLGYTF.